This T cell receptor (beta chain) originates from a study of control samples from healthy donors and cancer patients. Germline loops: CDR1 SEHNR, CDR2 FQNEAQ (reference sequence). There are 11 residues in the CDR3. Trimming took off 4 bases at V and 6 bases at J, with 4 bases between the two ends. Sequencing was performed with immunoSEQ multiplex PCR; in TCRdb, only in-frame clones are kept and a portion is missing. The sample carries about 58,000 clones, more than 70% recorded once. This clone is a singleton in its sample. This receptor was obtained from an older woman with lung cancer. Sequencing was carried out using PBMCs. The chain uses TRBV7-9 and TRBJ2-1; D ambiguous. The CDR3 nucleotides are TGTGCCAGCAGCTCCATCAATGAGCAGTTCTTC. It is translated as CASSSINEQFF.